This T cell receptor (beta chain) was identified in a study of radiotherapy plus CTLA-4 blockade in lung cancer. Sequencing used immunoSEQ multiplex PCR; TCRdb keeps in-frame clones, though not all of them. This table holds about 48,000 clones, more than 75% found once. This CDR3 has 15 amino acids. After removal of 5 bases from V and 15 bases from J, the junction contained 13 bases not matched to a gene. CDR1 MNHEY and CDR2 SMNVEV come from the germline V gene (reference sequence). This sequence originates from a human donor with non-small cell lung cancer who had stable disease on radiotherapy plus ipilimumab. This material consisted of peripheral blood, taken from a patient treated with radiotherapy plus ipilimumab. The chain recombines TRBV27 with TRBJ2-1, with 13 positions matching TRBD2. The CDR3 nucleotides read TGTGCCAGCAGTCCATGGACTAGCGGGAGTGTGGGTCCGTTCTTC. Translated, it gives CASSPWTSGSVGPFF.